This TCR beta chain was profiled in a study of shared T cell receptors in the human thymus (dated by TCRdb to about 2021). Regarding the complete study: The study examined how self-reactive, shared T-cell receptor alpha chains are generated in the human thymus.

Concerning this clone: Its antigen is currently not known. No quality values exist for individual bases; no much larger clone is one base distant.

Compared with germline, V lacks 7 bases and J lacks 4 bases; bases without a gene match: 10. Including the terminal cysteine and phenylalanine, the CDR3 comprises 15 residues. The DNA shown is the 45-base CDR3, in frame from base 1. CDR1 and CDR2 were assigned from the germline V gene as SGHRS and YFSETQ. Libraries were prepared through the immunoSEQ multiplex PCR assay. TCRdb provides this immuneACCESS table in a form limited to in-frame rearrangements. Some clones are lacking; in checked studies, under half of them reflect an unresolved V gene, and why the rest are absent is not known. This sample gives 550,000 to 800,000 clones in total; approximately 83% of them show up just once. About 0.011% of the sample lies in the top ten. Separately, the same data were catalogued under a study of human thymus T cells. The second study, in turn, reports: Donors were immunologically healthy infants undergoing open corrective cardiac surgery for congenital heart defects in Finland. Thymus tissue was collected as surgical resects that were removed during corrective cardiac surgery. Biased V and J gene segment usage appeared to be present in both thymic and peripheral blood repertoires. According to the related research, thymic TCR repertoires were highly overlapping among unrelated individuals. The study characterized TCR alpha and beta repertoires from eight infant thymus samples and a few related peripheral blood samples. The infant donors were about 7 to 244 days old, and the cohort included five to seven males and two females. Thymocytes were freed from the tissue by mechanical means and kept at -70 degrees C as pellets of roughly 9.5-31 million cells. A QIAsymphony instrument was used to extract genomic DNA from the frozen cell pellets. Using the immunoSEQ multiplex PCR assay, the TCRB and TCRAD loci were amplified from a standardized quantity of quality-controlled genomic DNA. The V(D)J region was spanned by amplicons of a length sufficient to cover the CDR3 and to identify V and J genes. The amplicons were sequenced on an Illumina platform via the commercial immunoSEQ service. Primer bias and sequencing errors were corrected as previously described, and TCRAD and TCRB were defined on the basis of the IMGT database. Repertoires were analysed with immunoSEQ Analyzer 3.0 and VDJTools, covering basic statistics, V/J segment usage, diversity estimates, rarefaction and pairwise overlap. Diversity was estimated with Chao1, ChaoE, Efron-Thisted, Shannon and inverse Simpson indices, and also on datasets down-sampled to the smallest sample. Repertoire overlap was assessed by strict matching of CDR3 nucleotide sequence, V gene and J gene, and clustering was done by Jaccard-based multidimensional scaling. On average, about 810,000 unique TCRB clonotypes were obtained from thymus samples, compared with approximately 80,000 from blood samples.

Sequenced: thymocytes. The rearranged segments are TRBV5-1 and TRBJ1-1, with TRBD1 identical over 10 junction bases. The TCR comes from a girl in the first two years of life with a congenital heart defect. Donor details come from another sample of the same person, matched by shared clones. This receptor carries the CDR3 CASAGRQGATTEAFF. In nucleotide form, the sequence is TGCGCCAGCGCCGGGCGACAGGGGGCTACCACTGAAGCTTTCTTT. With the portions outside the CDR3 filled from the reference TRBV5-1 and TRBJ1-1 genes, the complete variable region becomes KAGVTQTPRYLIKTRGQQVTLSCSPISGHRSVSWYQQTPGQGLQFLFEYFSETQRNKGNFPGRFSGRQFSNSRSEMNVSTLELGDSALYLCASAGRQGATTEAFFGQGTRLTVV.